The next 30 T cell receptor beta chains were all read from a single sample in a study of blood T cell repertoires in COVID-19. Clones were sequenced by immunoSEQ multiplex PCR, and TCRdb holds only the in-frame ones, with some missing. In the table there are approximately 100,000 clones, 80% to 95% of which are singletons. Input material: peripheral blood. These TCRs come from a man between 50 and 59 years old with active COVID-19.

This clone was seen only once. The V and J genes are TRBV5-1 and TRBJ1-1; D possibly corresponds to TRBD1 (6 bases). The CDR3 is made up of 14 amino acids. CDR1 is SGHRS and CDR2 is YFSETQ in the germline V gene. V lost 1 base and J lost 4, with 11 bases in between. The CDR3 loop reads CASSLTGMSTEAFF. CDR3 in DNA: TGCGCCAGCAGCTTGACAGGGATGAGCACTGAAGCTTTCTTT.

The sample holds one count of this clone. The chain recombines TRBV5-1 with TRBJ1-6, with D possibly being TRBD1 (5 bases). V gave up 3 bases and J gave up 3 bases, with 13 bases separating them. Germline V gene data show CDR1 as SGHRS and CDR2 as YFSETQ. The CDR3 extends over 16 amino acids. As DNA, the CDR3 is TGCGCCAGCAGCTCCTGGCCTGACAGCTATAATTCACCCCTCCACTTT. Translation gives CASSSWPDSYNSPLHF.

This clone was counted a single time. The chain links TRBV21-1 to TRBJ2-7; TRBD2, the table's D call, lacks a check against the DNA. TRBV21-1 is a pseudogene. This CDR3 comprises 15 residues. The CDR3 DNA reads TGTGCCAGCAGCTTCCGGTTCCCGAGCTCCTACGAGCAGTACTTC. Amino acids: CASSFRFPSSYEQYF.

Only one count was recorded for this clone. This rearrangement joins TRBV6-5 to TRBJ2-7; no firm D call. The V gene lost 6 bases and the J gene lost 2 bases, with 14 bases spanning the gap. Germline values: CDR1 MNHEY, CDR2 SVGAGI. The CDR3 is 14 amino acids. CDR3 protein: CASSPDIVAYEQYF. The CDR3 DNA sequence: TGTGCCAGCAGCCCCGACATAGTCGCCTACGAGCAGTACTTC.

This clone occurred once. The rearrangement uses TRBV9 and TRBJ2-7; TRBD2 agrees at 10 bases. The CDR3 has 16 amino acids. Trimming at V came to 2 bases and at J to 0 bases, leaving 5 bases not matched to a gene. CDR1 is SGDLS, CDR2 YYNGEE, per germline. The CDR3 is CASSVLAGASSYEQYF. The CDR3 DNA sequence: TGTGCCAGCAGCGTCCTAGCGGGAGCGAGCTCCTACGAGCAGTACTTC.

The chain links TRBV27 to TRBJ1-1; 8 bases align to TRBD1. In germline, CDR1 is MNHEY, CDR2 SMNVEV (reference sequence). The CDR3 spans 15 residues. V shed 5 bases, J shed 5 bases, and the junction held 10 bases outside the gene matches. CDR3: CASSPAGGMGTEAFF. The CDR3 DNA sequence: TGTGCCAGCAGTCCAGCAGGGGGCATGGGGACTGAAGCTTTCTTT.

The gene calls are TRBV7-9 and TRBJ2-7, with D maybe TRBD2 (7 bases). CDR1 and CDR2 (germline): SEHNR, FQNEAQ (reference sequence). The CDR3 loop spans 14 amino acids. Trimming cost V 5 bases and J 6 bases, with 17 bases left between them. CDR3 region: CASSLTRGGREQYF. CDR3 DNA sequence: TGTGCCAGCAGCCTGACGAGGGGGGGCCGCGAGCAGTACTTC.

The genes are TRBV3-1 (or the pseudogene TRBV3-2) and TRBJ2-5; D perhaps matches TRBD2 (5 bases). V was shortened by 4 bases and J by 0 bases, with 9 bases between the two germline ends. This CDR3 region has 14 residues. Looked up from germline, CDR1 is LGHDT and CDR2 is YNNKEL (reference sequence). CDR3 nucleotides: TGTGCCAGCAGCCCTTCGGGGTACCAAGAGACCCAGTACTTC. Translating it yields CASSPSGYQETQYF.

The chain combines TRBV6-5 with TRBJ1-1; 8 bases align to TRBD1. Germline values: CDR1 MNHEY, CDR2 SVGAGI. J gave up 4 bases and V 0 bases, and 4 bases lay outside the gene matches. The CDR3 loop spans 15 amino acids. CDR3 region: CASSYSTGAPTEAFF. DNA of the CDR3: TGTGCCAGCAGTTACTCGACAGGGGCTCCCACTGAAGCTTTCTTT.

The chain recombines TRBV19 with TRBJ1-5, with 12 positions matching TRBD1. V lost 3 bases, J lost 6 bases, and 9 bases stayed unmatched. CDR1 and CDR2 (germline): LNHDA, SQIVND (reference sequence). The CDR3 covers 17 residues. The CDR3 DNA follows: TGTGCCAGTAGTATTGGGACAGGGGGCGCCAGGGGTCAGCCCCAGCATTTT. It translates to CASSIGTGGARGQPQHF.

This chain connects TRBV25-1 to TRBJ2-7, with TRBD1 matching 9 bases. The CDR3 sequence is 15 residues long. V lost 4 bases to trimming and J lost 3 bases; unmatched junction nucleotides: 7. Germline V lookup: CDR1 MGHDK, CDR2 SYGVNS. The CDR3 DNA sequence: TGTGCCAGCAGTGGCTGGGGACAGGGCCTCTACGAGCAGTACTTC. Protein product: CASSGWGQGLYEQYF.

V usage is TRBV30 and J usage is TRBJ2-6, with D perhaps matching TRBD1 (6 bases). The V gene lost 3 bases and the J gene lost 0 bases, with 15 bases spanning the gap. Germline-derived CDR1 and CDR2 are GTSNPN and SVGIG (reference sequence). The CDR3 extends over 17 amino acids. CDR3 DNA: TGTGCCTGGAGGACGACAGGAGCCGTCTCTGGGGCCAACGTCCTGACTTTC. The encoded protein is CAWRTTGAVSGANVLTF.

This CDR3 reads CASSLGRATTRLSTDTQYF. The CDR3 nucleotides read TGTGCCAGCAGCTTGGGAAGGGCCACTACGCGACTAAGCACAGATACGCAGTATTTT. The rearrangement joins TRBV7-9 to TRBJ2-3; a weak D match, TRBD2 (5 bases). In germline, CDR1 is SEHNR, CDR2 FQNEAQ (reference sequence). V gave up 3 bases and J gave up 0 bases, with 22 bases separating them. The CDR3 spans 19 residues.

The gene calls are TRBV6-5 and TRBJ2-7; unclear D gene. V lost 6 bases and J 3 bases, leaving 12 bases between the germline ends. The CDR3 consists of 13 residues. Germline CDR1 MNHEY, CDR2 SVGAGI. The CDR3 bases are TGTGCCAGCAGCCTAAATCGAGGCTACGAGCAGTACTTC. It yields the protein CASSLNRGYEQYF.

The chain uses TRBV5-6 and TRBJ2-1, with 10 positions matching TRBD2. This CDR3 is built from 14 residues. Germline CDR1 and CDR2: SGHDT and YYEEEE. The CDR3 DNA reads TGTGCGGGGGGTTCTAGCGGGAGATGGAGGGAGCAGTTCTTC. Residues: CAGGSSGRWREQFF.

The chain employs TRBV7-9 and TRBJ2-7, with 9 bases that match TRBD2. The CDR3 totals 14 residues. Trimming took 5 bases from V and 7 from J; bases not matched to a gene: 9. The germline V gene has CDR1 SEHNR and CDR2 FQNEAQ (reference sequence). The CDR3 protein is CASSPSGGLGEQYF. CDR3 nucleotides: TGTGCCAGCAGCCCAAGCGGGGGGTTGGGAGAGCAGTACTTC.

CDR3 in amino acids: CASSQLAGGEDTQYF. The CDR3 DNA reads TGTGCCAGCAGCCAACTAGCGGGAGGGGAAGATACGCAGTATTTT. This chain connects TRBV4-2 to TRBJ2-3, with 12 nucleotides matching TRBD2. This CDR3 has 15 residues. J was trimmed by 5 bases and V by 2 bases; bases with no gene match: 2. The germline CDR1 and CDR2 sequences are LGHNA and YNFKEQ.

The chain has TRBV2 and TRBJ2-1, with 8 bases matching TRBD2. The J segment lost 5 bases and the V segment lost 4 bases, leaving 7 bases of the junction unmatched. The CDR3 has 15 residues. Germline V gives CDR1 SNHLY, CDR2 FYNNEI. CDR3 in DNA: TGTGCCAGCAGTGGGGCGACTAGCGAGAACAATGAGCAGTTCTTC. This codes for CASSGATSENNEQFF.

The gene calls are TRBV2 and TRBJ2-7, with TRBD1 matching over 7 bases. The CDR3 sequence is 14 residues long. With V trimmed by 6 bases and J by 3 bases, 8 bases remained unmatched. Germline assignment: CDR1 SNHLY and CDR2 FYNNEI. The DNA for the CDR3 is TGTGCCAGCAGGATACCGGACAGGAACTACGAGCAGTACTTC. This encodes CASRIPDRNYEQYF.

The table lists this clone with a count of one. This rearrangement joins TRBV28 to TRBJ1-5; no reliable D call. The CDR3 is made up of 13 amino acids. Germline assignment: CDR1 MDHEN and CDR2 SYDVKM. V was trimmed by 7 bases and J by 5 bases, leaving 12 bases between them. In nucleotides, the CDR3 is TGTGCCAGCACGGGGATTGGCTATCAGCCCCAGCATTTT. Translation: CASTGIGYQPQHF.

The V gene is TRBV28, the J gene TRBJ1-2, with 8 bases matching TRBD1. V lost 9 bases and J lost 8; bases outside the gene matches: 20. Germline V gene data show CDR1 as MDHEN and CDR2 as SYDVKM. The CDR3 loop spans 16 amino acids. The CDR3 spells CASRANQGAEVWGYTF. The CDR3 DNA is TGTGCCAGTCGAGCCAATCAGGGGGCGGAGGTTTGGGGCTACACCTTC.

The V and J genes are TRBV4-2 and TRBJ2-2; the D is unclear. The CDR3 contains 12 residues. Germline V CDR1 and CDR2: LGHNA, YNFKEQ. V gave up 1 base and J gave up 5 bases, with 2 bases separating them. This CDR3 is CASSQATGELFF. CDR3 DNA: TGTGCCAGCAGCCAAGCGACCGGGGAGCTGTTTTTT.

The rearrangement uses TRBV5-1 and TRBJ2-6, with TRBD1 identical over 9 bases. Trimming removed 4 bases from V and 2 bases from J; junction bases left unmatched: 10. The CDR3 length is 18 residues. Germline V CDR1 and CDR2: SGHRS, YFSETQ. CDR3 nucleotide sequence: TGCGCCAGCAGCCGCGATTGGGGACAGGGTACTGGGGCCAACGTCCTGACTTTC. Protein sequence: CASSRDWGQGTGANVLTF.

The chain has TRBV18 and TRBJ1-2; perhaps TRBD1 as D (5 bases). CDR1 and CDR2 from the germline V gene are KGHSH and LQKENI. The CDR3 runs to 14 residues. Trimming took off 2 bases at V and 6 bases at J, with 13 bases between the two ends. CDR3 sequence (DNA): TGTGCCAGCTCACCATTTTCCCAGGGCGATGGCTACACCTTC. Translated: CASSPFSQGDGYTF. Together with reference TRBV18 and TRBJ1-2, the CDR3 gives the full variable domain: NAGVMQNPRHLVRRRGQEARLRCSPMKGHSHVYWYRQLPEEGLKFMVYLQKENIIDESGMPKERFSAEFPKEGPSILRIQQVVRGDSAAYFCASSPFSQGDGYTFGSGTRLTVV.

The CDR3 bases are TGTGCCAGCTCACCAGAACTAGCGGGGAACACCGGGGAGCTGTTTTTT. The encoded protein is CASSPELAGNTGELFF. This chain links TRBV18 with TRBJ2-2; 9 nucleotides line up with TRBD2. Germline V gives CDR1 KGHSH, CDR2 LQKENI. This CDR3 region has 16 residues. The J segment lost 1 base and the V segment lost 2 bases, leaving 2 bases of the junction unmatched.

This clone was seen just once. This chain joins TRBV5-4 and TRBJ2-7, with D perhaps TRBD2 (7 bases). V lost 4 bases to trimming and J lost 3 bases, with 14 bases between them. CDR3 length equals 14 residues. Germline V gene sequence: CDR1 SGHNT, CDR2 YYREEE (reference sequence). The CDR3 nucleotides are TGTGCCAGCAGCCCGAGGGGGGGGAGCTACGAGCAGTACTTC. Translated: CASSPRGGSYEQYF.

The V call is TRBV29-1, the J call TRBJ1-3; possibly TRBD1 for D (6 bases). V lost 7 bases, J lost 0 bases, and 19 bases lay in between. There are 16 residues in the CDR3. Per the germline V gene, CDR1 is SQVTM and CDR2 is ANQGSEA. CDR3 protein: CSAGTGTSSSGNTIYF. The CDR3 DNA follows: TGCAGCGCCGGGACCGGGACATCAAGCTCTGGAAACACCATATATTTT.

The J gene is TRBJ2-7, the V gene TRBV9; tentative D call: TRBD2 (5 bases). Trimming left V 4 bases short and J 2 bases short, with 22 bases between. The CDR3 runs to 17 residues. From germline, CDR1 is SGDLS and CDR2 YYNGEE. In nucleotides, the CDR3 is TGTGCCAGCAGCTCAGAAAGTTATAGTGGGAGTCCCTACGAGCAGTACTTC. This encodes CASSSESYSGSPYEQYF.

The rearrangement joins TRBV24-1 to TRBJ2-1; 11 bases are shared with TRBD1. This CDR3 has 16 amino acids. Germline V gene data show CDR1 as KGHDR and CDR2 as SFDVKD. The ends lost 4 bases at V and 13 bases at J; junction bases unmatched: 14. CDR3 loop: CATSEGDRGWVAEQFF. The CDR3 nucleotides read TGTGCCACCAGTGAGGGGGACAGGGGGTGGGTAGCAGAACAGTTCTTC.

This clone has only one observation. The rearrangement uses TRBV7-2 and TRBJ2-4; maybe TRBD1 (5 bases). Germline CDR1 and CDR2: SGHTA and FQGNSA. The CDR3 is 16 residues long. V was clipped by 3 bases and J by 0 bases, with 12 bases between them. CDR3: CASSFSVGVAKNIQYF. CDR3 in DNA: TGTGCCAGCAGCTTCTCCGTAGGGGTAGCCAAAAACATTCAGTACTTC.